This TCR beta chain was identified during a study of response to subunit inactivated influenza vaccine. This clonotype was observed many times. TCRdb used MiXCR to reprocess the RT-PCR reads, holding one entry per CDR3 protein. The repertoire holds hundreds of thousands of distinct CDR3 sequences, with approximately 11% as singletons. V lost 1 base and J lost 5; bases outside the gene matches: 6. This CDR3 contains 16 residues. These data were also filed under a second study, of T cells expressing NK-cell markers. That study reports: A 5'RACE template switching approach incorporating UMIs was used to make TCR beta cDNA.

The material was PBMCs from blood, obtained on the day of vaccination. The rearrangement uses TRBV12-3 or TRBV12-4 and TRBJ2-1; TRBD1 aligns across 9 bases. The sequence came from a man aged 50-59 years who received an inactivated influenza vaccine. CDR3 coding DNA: TGTGCCAGCAGTTTAGTGGGACAGGGCCTCAACAATGAGCAGTTCTTC. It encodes CASSLVGQGLNNEQFF.